A single sample is the source of the 15 T cell receptor beta chains below, sequenced in a study of tumor-infiltrating lymphocytes in primary liver carcinoma. Bulk tissue was left unsorted, and RNA and DNA were co-extracted from 20-30 mg of it. The input was about 500 ng total RNA; TCR beta cDNA was made from it with a constant-region primer. Employing slightly modified ARM-PCR, three nested multiplex PCR rounds were run, and these gave rise to the TCR beta libraries. Investigators reported that the first two PCR rounds, at 10 cycles each, used TRBV1-TRBV30 forward primers with a C-beta reverse primer. TCRdb re-called the multiplex PCR reads with MiXCR, one entry per CDR3 protein. The table includes under 150,000 distinct CDR3 sequences, less than 75% detected once. The sample comprised tumor-adjacent normal liver tissue. These receptors all stem from a woman aged 60-70 years with primary liver carcinoma and hepatitis B virus infection.

The chain links TRBV28 to TRBJ1-2; D may be TRBD1 (5 bases). CDR1 is MDHEN and CDR2 is SYDVKM in the germline V gene. Trimming took off 5 bases at V and 8 bases at J, with 15 bases between the two ends. The CDR3 runs 13 residues. CDR3 in DNA: TGTGCCAGCAGTCCCCCGGGGGGTTGGGGCTACACCTTC. Translating gives CASSPPGGWGYTF.

Worth noting for this clonotype: Lacking the conserved final phenylalanine or tryptophan, this CDR3 likely reflects a read error. The V call is TRBV6-5, the J call TRBJ2-2; D tentatively reads TRBD1 or TRBD2 (5 bases each). V gave up 6 bases and J gave up 8 bases, with 22 bases separating them. The CDR3 runs 16 residues. Germline lookup yields CDR1 MNHEY and CDR2 SVGAGI. The CDR3 protein is CASSKPGTVSTGELFL. CDR3 sequence (DNA): TGTGCCAGCAGCAAACCCGGGACGGTGAGCACTGGGGAGCTGTTTTTG.

On this clonotype: A much bigger clone sits one base away, suggesting this may be a read error. The rearrangement joins TRBV12-5 to TRBJ2-7; D perhaps matches TRBD1 (5 bases). The CDR3 contains 13 residues. Germline V gene sequence: CDR1 LGHNT, CDR2 FRNRAP. CDR3 amino acids: CAGGLDKGYEQYF. The CDR3 DNA follows: TGTGCTGGTGGTTTGGACAAGGGGTACGAGCAGTACTTC.

This clonotype was detected once. Because it lacks the conserved phenylalanine or tryptophan at the end, this CDR3 is likely a read error. CDR3 DNA: TGTGCCACCCAGAAGACTTACGAGCAGTACTTA. Its translation: CATQKTYEQYL. This rearrangement joins TRBV6-1 to TRBJ2-7; D is ambiguous. Germline V gives CDR1 MNHNS, CDR2 SASEGT. The ends were cut back, 10 bases at V and 4 bases at J, with 11 bases in the middle. The CDR3 spans 11 residues.

The rearrangement uses TRBV7-6 and TRBJ2-1, with 10 nucleotides matching TRBD2. Germline CDR1 and CDR2: SGHVS and FNYEAQ. V trimming: 1 base; J trimming: 5 bases; junction bases outside the gene matches: 5. The CDR3 loop spans 16 amino acids. The CDR3 protein is CASSLGLLAGHNEQFF. CDR3 coding DNA: TGTGCCAGCAGCTTAGGTCTACTAGCGGGGCACAATGAGCAGTTCTTC. Full variable domain (outside the CDR3, taken from reference TRBV7-6 and TRBJ2-1): GAGVSQSPRYKVTKRGQDVALRCDPISGHVSLYWYRQALGQGPEFLTYFNYEAQQDKSGLPNDRFSAERPEGSISTLTIQRTEQRDSAMYRCASSLGLLAGHNEQFFGPGTRLTVL.

This clonotype has a single count. A much larger clone is a single base away; this may be a read error. The chain is built from TRBV28 and TRBJ2-2; either TRBD1 or TRBD2 may fit D (5 bases each). V lost 3 bases and J 5 bases, leaving 13 bases between the germline ends. Germline values: CDR1 MDHEN, CDR2 SYDVKM. The CDR3 has 15 amino acids. The CDR3: CASSLEAGWTGELFF. Here the CDR3 DNA reads TGTGCCAGCAGTTTGGAGGCAGGGTGGACCGGGGAGCTGTTTTTT.

As to this clonotype: A read error may explain this, as a much larger clone is one base away. CDR3 region: CDWTGTPKYEQYF. As DNA, the CDR3 is TGTGACTGGACCGGGACTCCTAAATACGAGCAGTACTTC. This sequence joins TRBV30 and TRBJ2-7, with D perhaps TRBD2 (6 bases). The length of the CDR3 is 13 residues. Germline values: CDR1 GTSNPN, CDR2 SVGIG (reference sequence).

Of note for this clonotype: The junction departs from germline at one end; a sequencing error may be responsible. The chain links TRBV28 to TRBJ2-1, with 9 bases fitting TRBD2. There are 18 residues in the CDR3. Germline V gives CDR1 MDHEN, CDR2 SYDVKM. The CDR3 protein is CASSFSLDWREGSNEKFF. The CDR3 DNA reads TGTGCCAGCAGTTTTTCCCTGGATTGGCGGGAGGGCTCGAATGAGAAGTTCTTC.

As concerns this clonotype: The junction differs from germline at one of its ends, possibly a read error. The V call is TRBV11-2, the J call TRBJ2-6; unclear D gene. CDR1 and CDR2 from the germline V gene are SGHAT and FQNNGV. The CDR3 is made up of 18 amino acids. Here the CDR3 DNA reads TGTGCCAGCAGCTTAGTTGGAGCGCCGGGTTATGGGACCAACGTCCTGACTTTC. Translated, it gives CASSLVGAPGYGTNVLTF.

Concerning this clonotype: Its ends do not fully match the called genes, so a read error is possible. The chain is built from TRBV12-3 or TRBV12-4 and TRBJ1-1, with D hard to call. This CDR3 has 12 residues. The CDR3 reads CASGRRNTKAFF. CDR3 nucleotide sequence: TGTGCCAGCGGGCGGAGGAACACTAAAGCTTTTTTT.

A note on this clonotype: At one boundary the junction diverges from the germline segment, which might be a read error. The J gene is TRBJ2-2, the V gene TRBV5-1; 10 bases map to TRBD2. Germline assignment: CDR1 SGHRS and CDR2 YFSETQ. The CDR3 is 17 residues long. CDR3 bases: TGCCCCAGCAGCCCATACTCTAGCGGGGGAAACACCGGGGAGCTGTTTTTT. Amino acids: CPSSPYSSGGNTGELFF.

Points on this clonotype: Possible read error: a much larger clone is one base away. The rearrangement links TRBV10-2 to TRBJ2-2; no definite D call. Germline V CDR1 and CDR2: WSHSY, SAAADI. The CDR3 contains 12 residues. The DNA of the CDR3 is TGCGCCAGAAGTGAAAACACCGGGGAGCTGTTTTTT. It specifies CARSENTGELFF.

This clonotype came up many times. The rearrangement links TRBV6-5 to TRBJ2-7, with TRBD1 identical over 7 bases. The V gene end was trimmed by 5 bases and the J gene end by 5 bases; junction bases not matched to a gene: 18. The CDR3 totals 17 residues. The germline gives CDR1 MNHEY, CDR2 SVGAGI. The CDR3 spells CASSPDPYRGVLHEQYF. The CDR3 coding sequence is TGTGCCAGCAGTCCCGACCCCTACAGGGGCGTCCTCCACGAGCAGTACTTC.

To note about this clonotype: No conserved phenylalanine or tryptophan ends this CDR3, so it is likely a read error. The chain combines TRBV2 with TRBJ2-2; weak D call: TRBD1 (6 bases). The CDR3 covers 15 residues. Germline V gene data show CDR1 as SNHLY and CDR2 as FYNNEI. The CDR3 DNA is TGTACCAGCAGTGACGAGCAGGGGAATGCCGGGGAGCTGTTTCTT. This translates into CTSSDEQGNAGELFL.

As concerns this clonotype: The germline gene is not matched at one end of the junction; a read error may be the cause. J is TRBJ2-5 and V is TRBV29-1; TRBD1 is a possible D gene (6 bases). This CDR3 has 15 amino acids. Germline loops: CDR1 SQVTM, CDR2 ANQGSEA. CDR3 protein: CSVGSGIGGLKTQYF. The CDR3 nucleotides are TGTAGCGTTGGGTCCGGGATAGGGGGTCTGAAGACCCAGTACTTC. The whole variable domain, remainder taken from reference TRBV29-1 and TRBJ2-5, is SAVISQKPSRDICQRGTSLTIQCQVDSQVTMMFWYRQQPGQSLTLIATANQGSEATYESGFVIDKFPISRPNLTFSTLTVSNMSPEDSSIYLCSVGSGIGGLKTQYFGPGTRLLVL.